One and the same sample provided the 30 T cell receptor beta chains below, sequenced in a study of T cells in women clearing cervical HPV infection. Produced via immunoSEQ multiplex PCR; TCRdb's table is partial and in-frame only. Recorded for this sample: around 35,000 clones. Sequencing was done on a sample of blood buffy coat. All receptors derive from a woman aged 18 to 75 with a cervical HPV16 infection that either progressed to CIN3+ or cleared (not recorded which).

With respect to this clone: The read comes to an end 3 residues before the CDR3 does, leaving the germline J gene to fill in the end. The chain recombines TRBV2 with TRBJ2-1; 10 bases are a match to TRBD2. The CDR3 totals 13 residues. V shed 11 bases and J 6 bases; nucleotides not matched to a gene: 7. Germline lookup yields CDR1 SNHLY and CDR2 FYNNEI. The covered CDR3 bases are TGTGCCGGACGGACTAGCGGAACCAATGAG. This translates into CAGRTSGTNE. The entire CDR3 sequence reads CAGRTSGTNEQFF.

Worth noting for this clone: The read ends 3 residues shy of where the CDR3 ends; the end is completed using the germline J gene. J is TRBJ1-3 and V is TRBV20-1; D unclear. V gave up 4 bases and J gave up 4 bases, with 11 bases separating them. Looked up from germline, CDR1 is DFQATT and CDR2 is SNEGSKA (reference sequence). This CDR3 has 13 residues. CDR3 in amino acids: CSATPAGGNTIYF. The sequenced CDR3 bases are TGCAGTGCTACCCCCGCGGGGGGAAACACC.

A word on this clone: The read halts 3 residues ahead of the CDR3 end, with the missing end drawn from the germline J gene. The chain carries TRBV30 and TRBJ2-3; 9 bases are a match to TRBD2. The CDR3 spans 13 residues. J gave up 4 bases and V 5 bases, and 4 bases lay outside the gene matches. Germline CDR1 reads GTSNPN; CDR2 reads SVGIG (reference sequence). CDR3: CAWGVAGADTQYF. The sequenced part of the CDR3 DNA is TGTGCCTGGGGGGTAGCGGGGGCAGATACG. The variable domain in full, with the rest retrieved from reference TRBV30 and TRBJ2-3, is SQTIHQWPATLVQPVGSPLSLECTVEGTSNPNLYWYRQAAGRGLQLLFYSVGIGQISSEVPQNLSASRPQDRQFILSSKKLLLSDSGFYLCAWGVAGADTQYFGPGTRLTVL.

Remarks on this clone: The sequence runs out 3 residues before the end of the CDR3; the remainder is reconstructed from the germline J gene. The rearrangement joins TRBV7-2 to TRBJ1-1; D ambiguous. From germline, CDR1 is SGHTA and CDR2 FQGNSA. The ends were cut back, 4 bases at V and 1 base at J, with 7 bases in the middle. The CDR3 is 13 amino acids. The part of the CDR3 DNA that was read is TGTGCCAGCAGCTCACAGTGGAACACTGAA. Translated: CASSSQWNTE. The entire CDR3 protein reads CASSSQWNTEAFF.

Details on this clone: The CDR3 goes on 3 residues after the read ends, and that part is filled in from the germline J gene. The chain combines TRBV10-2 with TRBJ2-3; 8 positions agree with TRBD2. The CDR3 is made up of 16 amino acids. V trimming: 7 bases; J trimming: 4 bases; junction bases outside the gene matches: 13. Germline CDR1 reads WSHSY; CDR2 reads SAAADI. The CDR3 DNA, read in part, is TGCGCCAGCAAGGCAGTACCGGGACTAGTCCCAGATACG. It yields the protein CASKAVPGLVPDT. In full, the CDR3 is CASKAVPGLVPDTQYF.

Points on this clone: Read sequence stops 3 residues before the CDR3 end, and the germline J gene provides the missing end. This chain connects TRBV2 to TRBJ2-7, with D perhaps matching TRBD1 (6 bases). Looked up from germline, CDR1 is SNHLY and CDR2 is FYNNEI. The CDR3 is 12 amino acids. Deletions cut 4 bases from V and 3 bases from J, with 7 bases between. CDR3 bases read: TGTGCCAGCAGTGGACAGGTCTACGAG. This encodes CASSGQVYE. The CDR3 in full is CASSGQVYEQYF.

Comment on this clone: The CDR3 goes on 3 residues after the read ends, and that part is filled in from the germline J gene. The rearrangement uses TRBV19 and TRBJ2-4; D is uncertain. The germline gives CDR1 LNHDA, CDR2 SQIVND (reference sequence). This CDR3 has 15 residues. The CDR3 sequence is CASSIVTARLYGQYF. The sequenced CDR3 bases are TGTGCCAGTAGTATAGTAACAGCCCGTCTCTATGGT.

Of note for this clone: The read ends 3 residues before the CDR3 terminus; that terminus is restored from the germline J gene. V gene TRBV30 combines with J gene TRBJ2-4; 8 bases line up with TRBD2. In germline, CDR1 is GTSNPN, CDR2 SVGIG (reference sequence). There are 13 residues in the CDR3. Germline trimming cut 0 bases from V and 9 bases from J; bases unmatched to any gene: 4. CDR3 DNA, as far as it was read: TGTGCCTGGAGTGTAGCGGGAGTAGGCATT. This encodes CAWSVAGVGI. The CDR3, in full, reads CAWSVAGVGIQYF.

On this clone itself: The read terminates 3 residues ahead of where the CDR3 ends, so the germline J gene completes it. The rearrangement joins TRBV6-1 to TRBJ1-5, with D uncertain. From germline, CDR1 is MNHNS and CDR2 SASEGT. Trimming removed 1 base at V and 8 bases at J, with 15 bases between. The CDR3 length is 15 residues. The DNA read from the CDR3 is TGTGCCAGCAGTGAAGGGACTCTTGGAAGGGAGCCC. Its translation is CASSEGTLGREP. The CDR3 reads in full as CASSEGTLGREPQHF.

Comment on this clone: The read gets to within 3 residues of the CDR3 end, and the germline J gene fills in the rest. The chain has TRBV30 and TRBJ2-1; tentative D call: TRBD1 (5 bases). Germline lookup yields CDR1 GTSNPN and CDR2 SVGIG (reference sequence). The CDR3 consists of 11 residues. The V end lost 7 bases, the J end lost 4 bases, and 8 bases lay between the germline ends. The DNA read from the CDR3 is TGTGCCTCGTCAGGGTACAATGAG. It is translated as CASSGYNE. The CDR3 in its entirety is CASSGYNEQFF.

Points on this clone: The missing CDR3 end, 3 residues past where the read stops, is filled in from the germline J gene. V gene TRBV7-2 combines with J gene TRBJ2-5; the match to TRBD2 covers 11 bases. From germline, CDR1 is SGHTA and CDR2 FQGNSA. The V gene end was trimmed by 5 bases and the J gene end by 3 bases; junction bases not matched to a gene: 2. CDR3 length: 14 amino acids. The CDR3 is CASSPSGRKETQYF. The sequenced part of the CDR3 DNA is TGTGCCAGCAGCCCTAGCGGGAGGAAAGAGACC.

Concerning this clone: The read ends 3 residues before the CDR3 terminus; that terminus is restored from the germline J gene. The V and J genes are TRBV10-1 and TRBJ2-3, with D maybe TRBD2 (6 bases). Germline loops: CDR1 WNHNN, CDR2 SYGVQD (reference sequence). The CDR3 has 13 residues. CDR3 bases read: TGCGCCAGCAGTTTTATCCGAGGAGGGACG. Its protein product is CASSFIRGGT. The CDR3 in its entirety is CASSFIRGGTQYF.

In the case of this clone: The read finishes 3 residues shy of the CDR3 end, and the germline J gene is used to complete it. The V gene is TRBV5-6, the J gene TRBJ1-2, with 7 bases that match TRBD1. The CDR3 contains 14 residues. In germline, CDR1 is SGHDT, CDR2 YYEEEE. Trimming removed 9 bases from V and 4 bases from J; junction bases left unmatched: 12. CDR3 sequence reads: CATQALRGPYGYTF. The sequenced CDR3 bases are TGTGCCACCCAAGCCTTGAGGGGGCCCTATGGC. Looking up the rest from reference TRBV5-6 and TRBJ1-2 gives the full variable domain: DAGVTQSPTHLIKTRGQQVTLRCSPKSGHDTVSWYQQALGQGPQFIFQYYEEEERQRGNFPDRFSGHQFPNYSSELNVNALLLGDSALYLCATQALRGPYGYTFGSGTRLTVV.

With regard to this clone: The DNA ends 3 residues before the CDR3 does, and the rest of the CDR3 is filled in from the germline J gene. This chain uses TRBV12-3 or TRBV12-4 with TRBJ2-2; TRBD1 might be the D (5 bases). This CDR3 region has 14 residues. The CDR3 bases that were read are TGTGCCAGCCGTGGGGCTGCAACTAATGAAAAG. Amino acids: CASRGAATNEK. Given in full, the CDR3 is CASRGAATNEKLFF.

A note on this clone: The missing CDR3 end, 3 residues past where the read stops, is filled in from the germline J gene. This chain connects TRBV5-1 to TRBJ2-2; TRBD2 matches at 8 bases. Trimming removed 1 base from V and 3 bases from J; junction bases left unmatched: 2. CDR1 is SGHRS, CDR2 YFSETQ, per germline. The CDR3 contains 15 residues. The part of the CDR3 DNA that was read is TGCGCCAGCAGCTTGAGAGCGGGGGACACCGGGGAG. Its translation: CASSLRAGDTGE. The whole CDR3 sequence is CASSLRAGDTGELFF.

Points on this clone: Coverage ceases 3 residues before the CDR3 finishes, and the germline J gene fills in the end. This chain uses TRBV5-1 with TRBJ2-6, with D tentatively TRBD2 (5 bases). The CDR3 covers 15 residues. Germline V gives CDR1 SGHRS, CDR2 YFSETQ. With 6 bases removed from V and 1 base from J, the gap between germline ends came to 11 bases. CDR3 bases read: TGCGCCAGCACGGAAGGCGGGTCTGGGGCCAACGTC. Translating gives CASTEGGSGANV. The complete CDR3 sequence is CASTEGGSGANVLTF.

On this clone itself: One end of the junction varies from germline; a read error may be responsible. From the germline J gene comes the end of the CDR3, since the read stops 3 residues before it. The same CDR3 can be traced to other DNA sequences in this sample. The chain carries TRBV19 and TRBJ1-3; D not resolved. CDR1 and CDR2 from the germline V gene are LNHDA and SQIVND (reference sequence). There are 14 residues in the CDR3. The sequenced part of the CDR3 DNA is TGTGCCAGTGGATACAATGGTGCAGGAAACACG. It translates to CASGYNGAGNT. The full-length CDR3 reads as CASGYNGAGNTIYF. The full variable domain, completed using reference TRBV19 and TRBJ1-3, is DGGITQSPKYLFRKEGQNVTLSCEQNLNHDAMYWYRQDPGQGLRLIYYSQIVNDFQKGDIAEGYSVSREKKESFPLTVTSAQKNPTAFYLCASGYNGAGNTIYFGEGSWLTVV.

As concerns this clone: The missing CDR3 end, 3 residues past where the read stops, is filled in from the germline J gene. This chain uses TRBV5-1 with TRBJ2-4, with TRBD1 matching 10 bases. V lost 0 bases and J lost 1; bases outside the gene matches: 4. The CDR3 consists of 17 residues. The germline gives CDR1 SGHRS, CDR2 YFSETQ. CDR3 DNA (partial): TGCGCCAGCAGCTTGGGGAGGACAGGGGGGGCCAAAAACATT. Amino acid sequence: CASSLGRTGGAKNI. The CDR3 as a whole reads CASSLGRTGGAKNIQYF.

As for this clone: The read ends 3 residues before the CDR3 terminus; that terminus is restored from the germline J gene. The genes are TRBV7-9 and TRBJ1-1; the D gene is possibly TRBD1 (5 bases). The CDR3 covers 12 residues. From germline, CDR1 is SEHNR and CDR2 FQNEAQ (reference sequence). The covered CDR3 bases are TGTGCCAGCAGCTTAGTCGACAGTGGA. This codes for CASSLVDSG. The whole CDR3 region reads CASSLVDSGAFF.

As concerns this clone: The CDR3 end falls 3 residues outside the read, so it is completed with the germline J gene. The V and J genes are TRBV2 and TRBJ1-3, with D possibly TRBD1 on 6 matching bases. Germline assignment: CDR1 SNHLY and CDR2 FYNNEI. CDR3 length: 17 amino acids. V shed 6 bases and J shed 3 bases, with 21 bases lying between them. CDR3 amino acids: CASSRHRATKFGNTIYF. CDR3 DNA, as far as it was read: TGTGCCAGCAGCAGGCACAGGGCCACCAAGTTTGGAAACACC. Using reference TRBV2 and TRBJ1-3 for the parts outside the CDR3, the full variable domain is EPEVTQTPSHQVTQMGQEVILRCVPISNHLYFYWYRQILGQKVEFLVSFYNNEISEKSEIFDDQFSVERPDGSNFTLKIRSTKLEDSAMYFCASSRHRATKFGNTIYFGEGSWLTVV.

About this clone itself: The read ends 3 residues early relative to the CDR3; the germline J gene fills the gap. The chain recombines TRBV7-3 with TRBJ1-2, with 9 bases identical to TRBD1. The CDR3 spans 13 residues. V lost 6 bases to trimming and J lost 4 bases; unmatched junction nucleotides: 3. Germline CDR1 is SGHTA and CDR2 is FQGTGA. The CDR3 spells CASRQTGGYGYTF. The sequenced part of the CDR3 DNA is TGTGCCAGCAGACAGACAGGGGGCTATGGC.

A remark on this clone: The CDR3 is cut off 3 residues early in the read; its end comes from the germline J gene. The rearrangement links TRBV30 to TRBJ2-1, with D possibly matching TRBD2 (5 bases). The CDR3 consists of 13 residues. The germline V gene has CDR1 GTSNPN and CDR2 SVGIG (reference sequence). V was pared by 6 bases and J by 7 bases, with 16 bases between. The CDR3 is CACRRPTGNEQFF. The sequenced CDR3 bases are TGTGCCTGCAGGAGACCTACGGGGAATGAG.

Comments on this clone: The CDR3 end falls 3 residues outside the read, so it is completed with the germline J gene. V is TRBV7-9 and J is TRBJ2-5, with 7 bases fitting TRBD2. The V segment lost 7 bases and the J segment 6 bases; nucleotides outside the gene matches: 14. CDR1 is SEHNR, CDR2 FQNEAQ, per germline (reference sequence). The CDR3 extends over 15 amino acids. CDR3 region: CASTPMGLPSQTQYF. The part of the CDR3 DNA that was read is TGTGCCAGCACCCCAATGGGACTACCCAGCCAGACC.

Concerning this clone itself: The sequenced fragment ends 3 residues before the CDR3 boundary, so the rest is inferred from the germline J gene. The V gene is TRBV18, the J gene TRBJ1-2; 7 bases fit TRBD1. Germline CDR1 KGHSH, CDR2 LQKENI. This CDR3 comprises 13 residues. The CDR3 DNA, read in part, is TGTGCCAGCTCCACAGGGGCCTCCTACGAC. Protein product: CASSTGASYD. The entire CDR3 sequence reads CASSTGASYDYTF.

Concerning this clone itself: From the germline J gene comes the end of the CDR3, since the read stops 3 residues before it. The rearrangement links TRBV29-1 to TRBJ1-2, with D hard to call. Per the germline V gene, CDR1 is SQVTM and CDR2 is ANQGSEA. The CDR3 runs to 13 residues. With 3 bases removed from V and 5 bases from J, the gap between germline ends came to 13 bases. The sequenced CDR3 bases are TGCAGCGTTGACAGGTCCCAAGGGTATGGC. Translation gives CSVDRSQGYG. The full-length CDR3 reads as CSVDRSQGYGYTF.

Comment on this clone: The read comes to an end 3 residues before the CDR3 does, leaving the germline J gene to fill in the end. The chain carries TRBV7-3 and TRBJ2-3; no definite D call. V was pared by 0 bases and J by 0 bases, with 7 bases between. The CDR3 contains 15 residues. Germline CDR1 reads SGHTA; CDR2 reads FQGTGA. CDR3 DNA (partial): TGTGCCAGCAGCTTAACGGCCCTTAGCACAGATACG. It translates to CASSLTALSTDT. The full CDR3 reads CASSLTALSTDTQYF.

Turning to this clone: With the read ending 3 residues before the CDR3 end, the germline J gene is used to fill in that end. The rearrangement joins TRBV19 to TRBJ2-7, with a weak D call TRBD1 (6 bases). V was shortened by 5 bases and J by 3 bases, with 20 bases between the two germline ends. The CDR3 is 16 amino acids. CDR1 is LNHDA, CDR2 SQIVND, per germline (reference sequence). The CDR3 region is CASSDSRGHSGYEQYF. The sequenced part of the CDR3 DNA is TGTGCCAGTAGTGACAGCCGGGGACACTCGGGCTACGAG.

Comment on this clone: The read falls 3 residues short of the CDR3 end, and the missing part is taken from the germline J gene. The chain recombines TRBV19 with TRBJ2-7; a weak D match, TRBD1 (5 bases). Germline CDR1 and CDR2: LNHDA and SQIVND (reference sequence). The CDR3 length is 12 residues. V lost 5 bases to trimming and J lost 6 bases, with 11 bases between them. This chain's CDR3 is CASSLRQPEQYF. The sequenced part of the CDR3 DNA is TGTGCCAGTAGTTTAAGACAGCCCGAG.

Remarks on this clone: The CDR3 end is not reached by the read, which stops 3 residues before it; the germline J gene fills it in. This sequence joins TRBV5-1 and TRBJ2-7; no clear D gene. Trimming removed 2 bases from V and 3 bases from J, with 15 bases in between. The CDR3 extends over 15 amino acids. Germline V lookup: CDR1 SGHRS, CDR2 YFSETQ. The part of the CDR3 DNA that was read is TGCGCCAGCAGCTTTGCAGGCAAACCTTACTACGAG. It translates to CASSFAGKPYYE. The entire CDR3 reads CASSFAGKPYYEQYF. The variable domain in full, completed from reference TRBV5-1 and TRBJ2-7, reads KAGVTQTPRYLIKTRGQQVTLSCSPISGHRSVSWYQQTPGQGLQFLFEYFSETQRNKGNFPGRFSGRQFSNSRSEMNVSTLELGDSALYLCASSFAGKPYYEQYFGPGTRLTVT.

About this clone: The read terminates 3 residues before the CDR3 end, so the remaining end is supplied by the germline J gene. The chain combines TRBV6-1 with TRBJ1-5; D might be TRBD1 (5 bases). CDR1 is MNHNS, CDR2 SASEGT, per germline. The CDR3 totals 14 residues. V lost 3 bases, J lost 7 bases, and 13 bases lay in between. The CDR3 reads CASSESGFGQPQHF. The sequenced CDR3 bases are TGTGCCAGCAGTGAGTCAGGGTTCGGGCAGCCC.